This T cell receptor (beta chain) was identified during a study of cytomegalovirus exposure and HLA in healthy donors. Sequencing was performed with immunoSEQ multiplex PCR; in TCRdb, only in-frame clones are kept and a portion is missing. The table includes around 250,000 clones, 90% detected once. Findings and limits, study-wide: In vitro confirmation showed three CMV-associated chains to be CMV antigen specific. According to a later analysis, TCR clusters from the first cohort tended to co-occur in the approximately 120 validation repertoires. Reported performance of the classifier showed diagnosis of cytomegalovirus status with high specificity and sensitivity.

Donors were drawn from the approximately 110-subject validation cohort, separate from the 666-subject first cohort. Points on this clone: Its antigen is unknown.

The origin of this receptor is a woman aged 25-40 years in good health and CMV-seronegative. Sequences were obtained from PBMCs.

The CDR3 reads CASGQVGVETQYF. In nucleotides, the CDR3 is TGTGCCAGTGGCCAAGTAGGTGTTGAGACCCAGTACTTC. This sequence joins TRBV19 and TRBJ2-5, with D unclear. CDR3 length: 13 amino acids. Trimming cost V 8 bases and J 5 bases, with 15 bases left between them. Germline lookup yields CDR1 LNHDA and CDR2 SQIVND (reference sequence).